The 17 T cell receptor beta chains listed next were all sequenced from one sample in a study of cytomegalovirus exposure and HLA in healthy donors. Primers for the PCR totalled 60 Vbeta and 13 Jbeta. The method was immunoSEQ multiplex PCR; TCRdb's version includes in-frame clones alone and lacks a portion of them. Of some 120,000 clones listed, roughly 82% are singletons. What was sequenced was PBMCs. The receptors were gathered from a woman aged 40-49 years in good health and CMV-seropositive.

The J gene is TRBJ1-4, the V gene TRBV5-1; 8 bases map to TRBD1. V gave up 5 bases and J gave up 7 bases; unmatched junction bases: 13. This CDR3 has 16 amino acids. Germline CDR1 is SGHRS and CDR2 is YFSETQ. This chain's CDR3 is CASSFSWTGRSEKLFF. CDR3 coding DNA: TGCGCCAGCAGTTTCTCTTGGACAGGGAGGAGTGAAAAACTGTTTTTT.

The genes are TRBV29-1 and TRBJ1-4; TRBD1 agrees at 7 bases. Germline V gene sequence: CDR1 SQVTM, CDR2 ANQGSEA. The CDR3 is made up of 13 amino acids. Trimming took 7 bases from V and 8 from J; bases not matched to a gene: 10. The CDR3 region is CSAGLGQTEKLFF. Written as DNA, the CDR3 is TGCAGCGCTGGGCTGGGACAGACGGAAAAACTGTTTTTT.

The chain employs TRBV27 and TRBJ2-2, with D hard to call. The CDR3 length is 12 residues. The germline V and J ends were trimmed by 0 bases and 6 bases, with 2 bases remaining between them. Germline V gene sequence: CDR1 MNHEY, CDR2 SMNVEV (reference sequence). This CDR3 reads CASSLSSGELFF. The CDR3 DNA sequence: TGTGCCAGCAGTTTATCCTCCGGGGAGCTGTTTTTT.

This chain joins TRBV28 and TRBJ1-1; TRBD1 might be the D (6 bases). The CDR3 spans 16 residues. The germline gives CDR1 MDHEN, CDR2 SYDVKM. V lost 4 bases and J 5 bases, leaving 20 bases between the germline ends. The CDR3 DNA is TGTGCCAGCAGTTCCGGAGGCGGGGGCGTTGGGACTGAAGCTTTCTTT. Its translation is CASSSGGGGVGTEAFF.

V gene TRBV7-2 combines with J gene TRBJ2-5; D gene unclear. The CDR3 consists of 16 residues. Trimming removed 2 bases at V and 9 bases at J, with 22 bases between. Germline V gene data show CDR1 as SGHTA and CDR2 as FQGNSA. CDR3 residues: CASSLSPHRLSVAQYF. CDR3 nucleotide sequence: TGTGCCAGCAGCTTATCCCCTCATCGTCTCAGCGTGGCCCAGTACTTC. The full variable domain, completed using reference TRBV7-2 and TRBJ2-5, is GAGVSQSPSNKVTEKGKDVELRCDPISGHTALYWYRQSLGQGLEFLIYFQGNSAPDKSGLPSDRFSAERTGGSVSTLTIQRTQQEDSAVYLCASSLSPHRLSVAQYFGPGTRLLVL.

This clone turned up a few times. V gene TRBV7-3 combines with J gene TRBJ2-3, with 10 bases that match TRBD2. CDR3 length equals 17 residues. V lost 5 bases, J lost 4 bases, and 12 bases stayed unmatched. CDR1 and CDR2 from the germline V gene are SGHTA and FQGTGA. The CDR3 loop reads CASSVSPSSGSPDTQYF. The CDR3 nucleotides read TGTGCCAGCAGCGTAAGCCCTTCTAGCGGGAGCCCAGATACGCAGTATTTT.

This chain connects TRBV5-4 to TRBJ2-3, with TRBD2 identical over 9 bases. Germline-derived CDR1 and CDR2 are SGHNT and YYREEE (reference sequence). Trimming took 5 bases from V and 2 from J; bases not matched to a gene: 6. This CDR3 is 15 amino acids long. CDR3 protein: CASRYSGGDTDTQYF. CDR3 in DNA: TGTGCCAGCAGATATAGCGGGGGAGACACAGATACGCAGTATTTT.

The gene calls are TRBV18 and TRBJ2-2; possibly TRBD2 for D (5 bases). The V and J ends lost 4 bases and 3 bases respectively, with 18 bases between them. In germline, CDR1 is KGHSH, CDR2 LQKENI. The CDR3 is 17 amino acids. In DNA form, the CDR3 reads TGTGCCAGCTCACTCCTGGAGGCCCGGGATTACACCGGGGAGCTGTTTTTT. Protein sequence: CASSLLEARDYTGELFF.

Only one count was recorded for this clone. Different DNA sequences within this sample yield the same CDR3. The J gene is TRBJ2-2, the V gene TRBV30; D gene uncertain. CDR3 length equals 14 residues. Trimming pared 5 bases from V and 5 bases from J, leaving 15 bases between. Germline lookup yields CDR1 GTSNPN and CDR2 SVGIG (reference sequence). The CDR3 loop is CAWRLVAQTGELFF. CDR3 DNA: TGTGCCTGGCGCTTGGTGGCACAGACCGGGGAGCTGTTTTTT.

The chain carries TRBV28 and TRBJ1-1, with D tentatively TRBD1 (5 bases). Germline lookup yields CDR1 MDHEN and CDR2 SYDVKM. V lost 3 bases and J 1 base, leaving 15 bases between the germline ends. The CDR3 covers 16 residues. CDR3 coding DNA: TGTGCCAGCAGTTTGTTATCAGCCGGGGGGAACACTGAAGCTTTCTTT. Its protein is CASSLLSAGGNTEAFF.

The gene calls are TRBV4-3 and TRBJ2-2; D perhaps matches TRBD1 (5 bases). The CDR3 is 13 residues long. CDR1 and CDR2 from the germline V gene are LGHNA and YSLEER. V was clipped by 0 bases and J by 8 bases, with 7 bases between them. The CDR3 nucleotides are TGCGCCAGCAGCCAAGATAGGACAGGGGAGCTGTTTTTT. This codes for CASSQDRTGELFF.

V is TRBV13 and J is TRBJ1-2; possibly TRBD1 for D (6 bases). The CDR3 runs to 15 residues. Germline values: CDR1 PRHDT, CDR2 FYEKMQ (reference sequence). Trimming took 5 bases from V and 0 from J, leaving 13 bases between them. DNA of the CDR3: TGTGCCAGCAGCGCCGGACAGTTAGCTAACTATGGCTACACCTTC. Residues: CASSAGQLANYGYTF.

The CDR3 here is CASRAGTGGIGTEAFF. The CDR3 DNA reads TGCGCCAGCAGAGCTGGGACAGGGGGAATAGGCACTGAAGCTTTCTTT. The chain recombines TRBV10-2 with TRBJ1-1, with 11 bases lining up with TRBD1. The length of the CDR3 is 16 residues. The V and J ends lost 6 bases and 4 bases, in that order; junction bases with no gene match: 10. CDR1 WSHSY and CDR2 SAAADI come from the germline V gene.

CDR3 residues: CASSLGSRPYEQYF. The CDR3 DNA reads as TGTGCCAGCAGCTTAGGTTCGCGGCCCTACGAGCAGTACTTC. This chain joins TRBV5-4 and TRBJ2-7; D unclear. Trimming removed 2 bases at V and 2 bases at J, with 11 bases between. CDR3 size: 14 residues. Germline values: CDR1 SGHNT, CDR2 YYREEE (reference sequence).

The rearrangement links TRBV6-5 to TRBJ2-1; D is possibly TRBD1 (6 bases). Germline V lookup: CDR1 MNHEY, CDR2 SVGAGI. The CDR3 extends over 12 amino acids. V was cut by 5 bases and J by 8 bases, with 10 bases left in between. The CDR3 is CASSEQGYEQFF. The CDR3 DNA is TGTGCCAGCAGTGAACAGGGCTATGAGCAGTTCTTC.

The CDR3 loop is CASRQGITEAFF. The CDR3, as DNA: TGTGCCAGTAGACAGGGGATCACTGAAGCTTTCTTT. The chain uses TRBV19 and TRBJ1-1, with 7 bases fitting TRBD1. V lost 6 bases and J lost 4; bases outside the gene matches: 2. Germline CDR1 and CDR2: LNHDA and SQIVND (reference sequence). The CDR3 has 12 amino acids.

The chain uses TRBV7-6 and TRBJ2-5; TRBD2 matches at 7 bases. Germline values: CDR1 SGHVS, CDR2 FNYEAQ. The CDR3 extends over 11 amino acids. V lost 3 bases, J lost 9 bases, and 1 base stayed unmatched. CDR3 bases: TGTGCCAGCAGCTTTAGCGGGTCCCAGTACTTC. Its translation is CASSFSGSQYF.